The 16 T cell receptor beta chains below all came from one sample that was sequenced in a study of beta chain features in type 1 diabetes. As every portion of the isolated RNA was reverse transcribed, the sequencing read expressed TCRB transcripts. Profiling relied on immunoSEQ multiplex PCR, and the TCRdb table lists in-frame clones only, not all of them. Among 120,000 to 150,000 clones listed, 13% were seen once. These receptors lack a known antigen. Findings of the study overall: All four CD4+ subsets of Type 1 diabetes patients contained TCRB CDR3s that were moderately but significantly shorter.

Sequenced material: central memory CD4+ T cells from blood. The receptors come from a man between 18 and 35 years old with type 1 diabetes.

Ten or more counts support this clone. The chain couples TRBV28 to TRBJ2-3; D is uncertain. The V gene's germline CDR1 is MDHEN and CDR2 SYDVKM. This CDR3 region has 14 residues. V was pared by 2 bases and J by 4 bases, with 10 bases between. This CDR3 reads CASSLTHKSDTQYF. The CDR3 nucleotides read TGTGCCAGCAGTTTAACGCATAAGTCAGATACGCAGTATTTT. Full variable domain (outside the CDR3, taken from reference TRBV28 and TRBJ2-3): DVKVTQSSRYLVKRTGEKVFLECVQDMDHENMFWYRQDPGLGLRLIYFSYDVKMKEKGDIPEGYSVSREKKERFSLILESASTNQTSMYLCASSLTHKSDTQYFGPGTRLTVL.

This rearrangement joins TRBV29-1 to TRBJ2-5, with D tentatively TRBD1 (5 bases). The DNA end is a closer match to TRBJ2-7, so the J assignment may be wrong. The CDR3 is made up of 13 amino acids. The V gene's germline CDR1 is SQVTM and CDR2 ANQGSEA. Written as DNA, the CDR3 is TGCAGCGTTCGACAGACGGGCAGCGACGAGCAGTACTTC. Encoded protein: CSVRQTGSDEQYF.

The chain has TRBV19 and TRBJ1-1; 10 bases align to TRBD1. Looked up from germline, CDR1 is LNHDA and CDR2 is SQIVND (reference sequence). The CDR3 runs 16 residues. J was trimmed by 1 base and V by 5 bases; bases with no gene match: 7. DNA for the CDR3: TGTGCCAGTAGTCCCCGGGACAGGGGACCGAACACTGAAGCTTTCTTT. Its protein is CASSPRDRGPNTEAFF.

A word on this clone: This specimen includes other DNA sequences encoding the same CDR3. This chain joins TRBV2 and TRBJ1-5; 8 bases are shared with TRBD1. V shed 1 base and J 7 bases; nucleotides not matched to a gene: 6. The CDR3 is made up of 15 amino acids. From germline, CDR1 is SNHLY and CDR2 FYNNEI. CDR3 DNA sequence: TGTGCCAGCAGTGAAGGTCAGGGGGCGAAGCAGCCCCAGCATTTT. This encodes CASSEGQGAKQPQHF.

This clone has just a few counts. The chain links TRBV18 to TRBJ2-5; unclear D gene. This CDR3 comprises 12 residues. The germline V gene encodes CDR1 KGHSH and CDR2 LQKENI. Between the trimmed V and J ends, which lost 3 bases and 3 bases, there was a span of 5 bases. As DNA, the CDR3 is TGTGCCAGCTCACCGAGCGAAGAGACCCAGTACTTC. Amino acids: CASSPSEETQYF.

The DNA for the CDR3 is TGTGCCAGCAGCCGGGGGGGATGGAATGAGCAGTTCTTC. Protein product: CASSRGGWNEQFF. This sequence joins TRBV7-8 and TRBJ2-1, with 8 positions matching TRBD2. The CDR3 extends over 13 amino acids. Germline V gene data show CDR1 as SGHVS and CDR2 as FQNEAQ. V shed 5 bases and J 7 bases; nucleotides not matched to a gene: 4.

This clone appeared a few times. The gene calls are TRBV18 and TRBJ1-4, with D tentatively TRBD1 (6 bases). The CDR3 has 14 amino acids. Germline lookup yields CDR1 KGHSH and CDR2 LQKENI. Trimming pared 3 bases from V and 4 bases from J, leaving 9 bases between. The CDR3 here is CASSPDSLNEKLFF. The CDR3 bases are TGTGCCAGCTCACCGGACAGTCTTAATGAAAAACTGTTTTTT.

The rearrangement uses TRBV27 and TRBJ1-1; tentative D call: TRBD1 (6 bases). CDR1 is MNHEY and CDR2 is SMNVEV in the germline V gene (reference sequence). The CDR3 spans 17 residues. V gave up 10 bases and J gave up 0 bases, with 24 bases separating them. As DNA, the CDR3 is TGTGCCACCCGACGGTTAGGGACATTTCACATGAACACTGAAGCTTTCTTT. Its protein product is CATRRLGTFHMNTEAFF.

The chain uses TRBV27 and TRBJ1-6, with unresolved D. Germline CDR1 reads MNHEY; CDR2 reads SMNVEV (reference sequence). The CDR3 totals 16 residues. V lost 3 bases to trimming and J lost 3 bases, with 12 bases between them. In DNA form, the CDR3 reads TGTGCCAGCAGTTTTTCCCGTCTCGACTATAATTCACCCCTCCACTTT. This codes for CASSFSRLDYNSPLHF.

This clone was counted a few times. The chain has TRBV5-5 and TRBJ2-4; no clear D. With 0 bases removed from V and 0 bases from J, the gap between germline ends came to 7 bases. The CDR3 loop spans 15 amino acids. The germline V gene encodes CDR1 SGHKS and CDR2 YYEKEE (reference sequence). This chain's CDR3 is CASSLGGSAKNIQYF. The CDR3 nucleotides read TGTGCCAGCAGCTTGGGGGGTTCAGCCAAAAACATTCAGTACTTC.

V usage is TRBV29-1 and J usage is TRBJ2-7, with D perhaps assigned TRBD1 or TRBD2 (5 bases each). CDR1 and CDR2 from the germline V gene are SQVTM and ANQGSEA. This CDR3 spans 12 amino acids. V was pared by 7 bases and J by 5 bases, with 15 bases between. CDR3 residues: CSGRVGPDEQYF. The CDR3 nucleotides are TGCAGCGGCAGGGTGGGACCGGACGAGCAGTACTTC.

The sample holds a few counts of this clone. The chain couples TRBV2 to TRBJ2-3; 7 nucleotides agree with TRBD1. Germline V gene data show CDR1 as SNHLY and CDR2 as FYNNEI. This CDR3 region has 14 residues. J gave up 2 bases and V 8 bases, and 7 bases lay outside the gene matches. As DNA, the CDR3 is TGTGCCAGCCGACAGGACAGGCACACAGATACGCAGTATTTT. Translation gives CASRQDRHTDTQYF.

This clone has only a few counts. The chain combines TRBV18 with TRBJ2-7; D is perhaps TRBD2 (7 bases). The CDR3 spans 15 residues. The V end lost 3 bases, the J end lost 1 base, and 13 bases lay between the germline ends. The germline V gene encodes CDR1 KGHSH and CDR2 LQKENI. CDR3 loop: CASSPTGGESYEQYF. CDR3 nucleotide sequence: TGTGCCAGCTCACCTACGGGGGGCGAATCCTACGAGCAGTACTTC.

The table lists this clone with many counts. The chain couples TRBV10-3 to TRBJ1-1; tentatively, D is TRBD1 (5 bases). This CDR3 comprises 14 residues. Germline loops: CDR1 ENHRY, CDR2 SYGVKD. V was shortened by 8 bases and J by 3 bases, with 16 bases between the two germline ends. The CDR3 spells CAIGAEDKDTEAFF. The CDR3 nucleotides read TGTGCCATCGGGGCCGAGGATAAGGACACTGAAGCTTTCTTT.

The chain joins TRBV19 to TRBJ1-5; 8 bases line up with TRBD1. Germline V gives CDR1 LNHDA, CDR2 SQIVND (reference sequence). The CDR3 length is 15 residues. The V gene end was trimmed by 5 bases and the J gene end by 4 bases; junction bases not matched to a gene: 7. CDR3 sequence (DNA): TGTGCCAGTAGTGGGGTGACAGGGGCAAATCAGCCCCAGCATTTT. Encoded protein: CASSGVTGANQPQHF.

This clone was counted only a few times. The chain employs TRBV30 and TRBJ1-2, with D unclear. Trimming took off 2 bases at V and 4 bases at J, with 17 bases between the two ends. The germline V gene has CDR1 GTSNPN and CDR2 SVGIG (reference sequence). This CDR3 contains 15 residues. CDR3 loop: CAWSRSGSLSYGYTF. CDR3 nucleotide sequence: TGTGCCTGGAGTCGAAGTGGCAGCCTTTCCTATGGCTACACCTTC.